This T cell receptor beta chain was obtained from a study of blood T cell repertoires in COVID-19. Study details: Samples taken during acute and convalescent COVID-19 were collected in the United States, Italy and Spain. From T cells, B-cell-depleted T cells, or PBMCs came the material, which was cDNA or gDNA.

Source study methods: It was from reference gene primer amplification that nucleated cell counts were estimated. Clones were read by immunoSEQ multiplex PCR, and TCRdb kept only the in-frame ones, dropping some. From that table come the V and J calls and clone size; the DNA was used to work out D and trimming. The sample includes about 48,000 clones, over 80% of them seen just once. The sequence was collected from a human donor in a cohort sampled during active COVID-19. The sequencing sample was made of peripheral blood.

The CDR3 here is CASSRGQETQYF. The CDR3 coding sequence is TGTGCCAGCAGTAGGGGGCAAGAGACCCAGTACTTC. The chain uses TRBV6-2 or TRBV6-3 and TRBJ2-5; a weak D match, TRBD1 (6 bases). Germline V CDR1 and CDR2: MNHEY, SVGEGT. The CDR3 contains 12 residues. The V end was cut by 5 bases, the J end by 2 bases, with 6 bases between.